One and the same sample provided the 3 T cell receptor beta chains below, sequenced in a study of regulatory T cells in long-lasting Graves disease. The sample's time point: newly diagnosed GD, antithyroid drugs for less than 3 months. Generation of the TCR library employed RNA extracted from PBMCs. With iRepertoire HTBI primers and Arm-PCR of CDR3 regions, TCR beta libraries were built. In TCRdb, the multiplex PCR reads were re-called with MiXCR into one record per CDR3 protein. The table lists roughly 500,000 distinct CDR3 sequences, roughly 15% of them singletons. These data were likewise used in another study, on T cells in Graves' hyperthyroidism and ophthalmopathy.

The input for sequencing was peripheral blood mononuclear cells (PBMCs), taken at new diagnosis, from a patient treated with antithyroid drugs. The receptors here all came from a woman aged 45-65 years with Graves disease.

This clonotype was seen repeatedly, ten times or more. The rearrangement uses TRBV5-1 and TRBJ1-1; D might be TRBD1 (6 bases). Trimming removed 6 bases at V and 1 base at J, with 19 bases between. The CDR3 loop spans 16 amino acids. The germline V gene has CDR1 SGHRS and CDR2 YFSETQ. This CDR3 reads CASIERAGDPNTEAFF. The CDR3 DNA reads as TGCGCCAGCATCGAAAGGGCAGGGGACCCGAACACTGAAGCTTTCTTT.

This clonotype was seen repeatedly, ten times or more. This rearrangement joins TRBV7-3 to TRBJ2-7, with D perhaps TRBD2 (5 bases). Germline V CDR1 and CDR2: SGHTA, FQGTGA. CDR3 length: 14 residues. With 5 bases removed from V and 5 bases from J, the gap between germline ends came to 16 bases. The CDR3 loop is CASSPSVGIHEQYF. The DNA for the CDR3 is TGTGCCAGCAGCCCCTCTGTCGGGATCCACGAGCAGTACTTC.

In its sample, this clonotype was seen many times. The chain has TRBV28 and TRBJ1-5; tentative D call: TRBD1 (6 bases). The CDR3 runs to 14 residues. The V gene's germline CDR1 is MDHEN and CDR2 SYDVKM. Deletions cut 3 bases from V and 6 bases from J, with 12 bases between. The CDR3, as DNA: TGTGCCAGCAGTTTGGGAGGGGGGGTTCAGCCCCAGCATTTT. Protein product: CASSLGGGVQPQHF.